This is a list of T cell receptor beta chains from one sample in a study of graft-versus-host responses after intestinal transplantation. Profiling relied on immunoSEQ multiplex PCR, and the TCRdb table lists in-frame clones only, not all of them. The sample lists just under 65,000 clones, roughly nine tenths occurring once. The sequenced sample was ileum tissue, obtained 357 days after transplant. All receptors come from a human patient who received an intestinal transplant, so some T cells may come from the graft donor. The CDR3 runs from the conserved cysteine through the conserved F or W. D genes are given only for firm matches. Some rows mark clone size as missing; the rest say once, few, many or name a class of expanded clone.

j_call: TRBJ2-1
clone_size: NA
d_call: TRBD2
v_call: TRBV13
cdr3_aa: CASSSLAGGYNEQFF
cdr3_nt: TGTGCCAGCAGCTCACTAGCGGGAGGGTACAATGAGCAGTTCTTC

j_call: TRBJ1-4
clone_size: NA
d_call: TRBD1
v_call: TRBV12-5
cdr3_aa: CASGSDRGRGCEKLFF
cdr3_nt: TGTGCTAGTGGTTCGGACAGGGGAAGAGGGTGTGAAAAACTGTTTTTT

j_call: TRBJ1-1
clone_size: NA
d_call: NA
v_call: TRBV28
cdr3_aa: CASKSGVYTEAFF
cdr3_nt: TGTGCCAGCAAATCGGGAGTGTACACTGAAGCTTTCTTT

j_call: TRBJ2-7
clone_size: NA
d_call: NA
v_call: TRBV29-1
cdr3_aa: CSVEDPGQGPPYEQYF
cdr3_nt: TGCAGCGTTGAAGACCCGGGACAAGGTCCCCCCTACGAGCAGTACTTC

j_call: TRBJ2-2
clone_size: NA
d_call: NA
v_call: TRBV9
cdr3_aa: CASSDGRGQTNTGELFF
cdr3_nt: TGTGCCAGCAGTGATGGGAGGGGACAGACGAACACCGGGGAGCTGTTTTTT

j_call: TRBJ2-1
clone_size: once
d_call: NA
v_call: TRBV9
cdr3_aa: CASSPSSSSSYNEQFF
cdr3_nt: TGTGCCAGCAGCCCCTCGTCCTCGAGCTCCTACAATGAGCAGTTCTTC

j_call: TRBJ1-1
clone_size: once
d_call: NA
v_call: TRBV7-8
cdr3_aa: CASSPRNREAFF
cdr3_nt: TGTGCCAGCAGCCCACGCAACAGGGAAGCTTTCTTT

j_call: TRBJ1-5
clone_size: NA
d_call: TRBD1
v_call: TRBV5-8
cdr3_aa: CASSLKRQGSNQPQHF
cdr3_nt: TGTGCCAGCAGCTTAAAACGACAGGGAAGCAATCAGCCCCAGCATTTT

j_call: TRBJ2-5
clone_size: NA
d_call: NA
v_call: TRBV11-3
cdr3_aa: CASSSGGTVKETQYF
cdr3_nt: TGTGCCAGCAGCTCCGGGGGGACAGTCAAAGAGACCCAGTACTTC

j_call: TRBJ2-1
clone_size: NA
d_call: TRBD1
v_call: TRBV15
cdr3_aa: CATGQSSYNEQFF
cdr3_nt: TGTGCCACGGGACAGAGCTCCTACAATGAGCAGTTCTTC

j_call: TRBJ1-5
clone_size: few
d_call: NA
v_call: TRBV7-9
cdr3_aa: CASSLAGENQPQHF
cdr3_nt: TGTGCCAGCAGCTTAGCGGGGGAGAATCAGCCCCAGCATTTT

j_call: TRBJ1-2
clone_size: NA
d_call: NA
v_call: TRBV4-1
cdr3_aa: CASSRWGKYGYTF
cdr3_nt: TGCGCCAGCAGCCGCTGGGGGAAATATGGCTACACCTTC

j_call: TRBJ2-2
clone_size: NA
d_call: NA
v_call: TRBV13
cdr3_aa: CASSPPFQVGELFF
cdr3_nt: TGTGCCAGCAGCCCCCCTTTTCAGGTCGGGGAGCTGTTTTTT

j_call: TRBJ1-5
clone_size: NA
d_call: NA
v_call: TRBV5-1
cdr3_aa: CASSPHPNQPQHF
cdr3_nt: TGCGCCAGCAGCCCCCACCCCAATCAGCCCCAGCATTTT

j_call: TRBJ2-3
clone_size: NA
d_call: NA
v_call: TRBV6-5
cdr3_aa: CASSYSEGTDTQYF
cdr3_nt: TGTGCCAGCAGTTACTCTGAGGGAACAGATACGCAGTATTTT

j_call: TRBJ2-1
clone_size: NA
d_call: TRBD2
v_call: TRBV15
cdr3_aa: CATGTLKLAGKSEQFF
cdr3_nt: TGTGCCACCGGAACCCTGAAGCTAGCGGGAAAAAGTGAGCAGTTCTTC

j_call: TRBJ1-2
clone_size: once
d_call: NA
v_call: TRBV7-9
cdr3_aa: CASSLARGLNYGYTF
cdr3_nt: TGTGCCAGCAGCTTAGCAAGGGGTTTAAACTATGGCTACACCTTC

j_call: TRBJ1-1
clone_size: NA
d_call: TRBD1
v_call: TRBV28
cdr3_aa: CASSLRQGGNTEAFF
cdr3_nt: TGTGCCAGCAGTTTACGACAGGGCGGGAACACTGAAGCTTTCTTT

j_call: TRBJ1-2
clone_size: NA
d_call: NA
v_call: TRBV7-9
cdr3_aa: CASSLGRASGYTF
cdr3_nt: TGTGCCAGCAGCTTAGGAAGGGCGAGTGGCTACACCTTC

j_call: TRBJ2-1
clone_size: NA
d_call: TRBD1
v_call: TRBV9
cdr3_aa: CASSVVTSGGEQFF
cdr3_nt: TGTGCCAGCAGCGTAGTTACGTCAGGGGGTGAGCAGTTCTTC

j_call: TRBJ2-3
clone_size: NA
d_call: TRBD2
v_call: TRBV6-6
cdr3_aa: CASREGRTDTQYF
cdr3_nt: TGTGCCAGTCGGGAGGGGCGCACAGATACGCAGTATTTT

j_call: TRBJ1-1
clone_size: NA
d_call: NA
v_call: TRBV14
cdr3_aa: CASSAHRNTEAFF
cdr3_nt: TGTGCCAGCAGCGCACACAGGAACACTGAAGCTTTCTTT

j_call: TRBJ1-5
clone_size: NA
d_call: NA
v_call: TRBV9
cdr3_aa: CASSQGGYSNQPQHF
cdr3_nt: TGTGCCAGCAGCCAAGGGGGGTATAGCAATCAGCCCCAGCATTTT

j_call: TRBJ2-5
clone_size: NA
d_call: TRBD2
v_call: TRBV19
cdr3_aa: CASSIGGREQETQYF
cdr3_nt: TGTGCCAGTAGTATCGGCGGGAGGGAACAAGAGACCCAGTACTTC

j_call: TRBJ1-5
clone_size: NA
d_call: NA
v_call: TRBV4-1
cdr3_aa: CASSQDRNQPQHF
cdr3_nt: TGCGCCAGCAGCCAAGATCGCAATCAGCCCCAGCATTTT

j_call: TRBJ2-3
clone_size: NA
d_call: NA
v_call: TRBV7-2
cdr3_aa: CASSHGDLYTQYF
cdr3_nt: TGTGCCAGCAGCCACGGAGACTTGTATACGCAGTATTTT

j_call: TRBJ2-5
clone_size: few
d_call: NA
v_call: TRBV9
cdr3_aa: CASSVGGRGETQYF
cdr3_nt: TGTGCCAGCAGCGTAGGGGGAAGGGGGGAGACCCAGTACTTC

j_call: TRBJ2-5
clone_size: NA
d_call: NA
v_call: TRBV5-1
cdr3_aa: CASSPTSQETQYF
cdr3_nt: TGCGCCAGCAGCCCAACTAGCCAAGAGACCCAGTACTTC

j_call: TRBJ2-1
clone_size: NA
d_call: NA
v_call: TRBV5-4
cdr3_aa: CASSLGLANEQFF
cdr3_nt: TGTGCCAGCAGCTTGGGGCTGGCCAATGAGCAGTTCTTC

j_call: TRBJ2-7
clone_size: once
d_call: NA
v_call: TRBV9
cdr3_aa: CASSVGVGSYEQYF
cdr3_nt: TGTGCCAGCAGCGTAGGAGTAGGGAGCTACGAGCAGTACTTC

j_call: TRBJ2-7
clone_size: once
d_call: NA
v_call: TRBV28
cdr3_aa: CASSLGASYEQYF
cdr3_nt: TGTGCCAGCAGCCTCGGGGCCTCCTACGAGCAGTACTTC

j_call: TRBJ2-4
clone_size: NA
d_call: NA
v_call: TRBV4-2
cdr3_aa: CASSPRGEQVRKNIQYF
cdr3_nt: TGTGCCAGCAGCCCGAGAGGCGAACAGGTTAGGAAAAACATTCAGTACTTC

j_call: TRBJ2-5
clone_size: NA
d_call: TRBD2
v_call: TRBV9
cdr3_aa: CASSPGLAPAQYF
cdr3_nt: TGTGCCAGCAGTCCGGGACTAGCGCCCGCCCAGTACTTC

j_call: TRBJ1-1
clone_size: NA
d_call: NA
v_call: TRBV6-1
cdr3_aa: CASSVSGDEAFF
cdr3_nt: TGTGCCAGCAGTGTATCGGGCGATGAAGCTTTCTTT

j_call: TRBJ2-3
clone_size: NA
d_call: NA
v_call: TRBV28
cdr3_aa: CASSLGAGFITDTQYF
cdr3_nt: TGTGCCAGCAGTTTAGGTGCGGGGTTTATCACAGATACGCAGTATTTT

j_call: TRBJ1-5
clone_size: NA
d_call: NA
v_call: TRBV19
cdr3_aa: CASSIRDGQPQHF
cdr3_nt: TGTGCCAGTAGTATCAGGGACGGGCAGCCCCAGCATTTT

j_call: TRBJ2-2
clone_size: few
d_call: NA
v_call: TRBV11-3
cdr3_aa: CASGGNGELFF
cdr3_nt: TGTGCCAGCGGGGGAAACGGGGAGCTGTTTTTT

j_call: TRBJ1-1
clone_size: NA
d_call: TRBD1
v_call: TRBV9
cdr3_aa: CASSVTAGGTEAFF
cdr3_nt: TGTGCCAGCAGCGTAACGGCAGGGGGCACTGAAGCTTTCTTT

j_call: TRBJ1-2
clone_size: NA
d_call: NA
v_call: TRBV7-2
cdr3_aa: CASSLRQSASGYTF
cdr3_nt: TGTGCCAGCAGCTTACGACAGTCCGCTAGTGGCTACACCTTC

j_call: TRBJ2-5
clone_size: NA
d_call: NA
v_call: TRBV7-3
cdr3_aa: CASSLHIGETQYF
cdr3_nt: TGTGCCAGCAGCTTACATATAGGAGAGACCCAGTACTTC

j_call: TRBJ2-5
clone_size: NA
d_call: TRBD2
v_call: TRBV11-3
cdr3_aa: CASSFGGETQYF
cdr3_nt: TGTGCCAGCAGCTTCGGGGGGGAGACCCAGTACTTC

j_call: TRBJ1-2
clone_size: NA
d_call: NA
v_call: TRBV2
cdr3_aa: CASSSVGSSGYTF
cdr3_nt: TGTGCCAGCAGTAGTGTGGGGTCGAGTGGCTACACCTTC

j_call: TRBJ1-2
clone_size: NA
d_call: NA
v_call: TRBV5-1
cdr3_aa: CASSSNQYGYTF
cdr3_nt: TGCGCCAGCAGCTCAAACCAGTATGGCTACACCTTC

j_call: TRBJ2-7
clone_size: NA
d_call: NA
v_call: TRBV7-9
cdr3_aa: CASSLRQPPYEQYF
cdr3_nt: TGTGCCAGCAGCCTCCGACAGCCCCCCTACGAGCAGTACTTC

j_call: TRBJ2-1
clone_size: few
d_call: TRBD2
v_call: TRBV7-7
cdr3_aa: CASSLGLAGGEEQFF
cdr3_nt: TGTGCTAGCAGCTTAGGACTAGCGGGAGGGGAGGAGCAGTTCTTC

j_call: TRBJ2-5
clone_size: once
d_call: NA
v_call: TRBV19
cdr3_aa: CASSIGEGGQETQYF
cdr3_nt: TGTGCCAGTAGTATAGGGGAAGGAGGCCAAGAGACCCAGTACTTC